The text below deals with one TCR beta chain. The sample belongs to a study of cytomegalovirus exposure and HLA in healthy donors. CDR3 size: 13 residues. Germline lookup yields CDR1 SGDLS and CDR2 YYNGEE. V shed 3 bases and J shed 1 base, with 7 bases lying between them. The PCR used 60 Vbeta and 13 Jbeta primers. Sequenced by immunoSEQ multiplex PCR; TCRdb stores in-frame clones only, minus some. The sample includes 150,000 to 200,000 clones, around 80% seen only once; the top ten take roughly 13%. This chain links TRBV9 with TRBJ1-1, with D perhaps TRBD1 (5 bases). Sequencing used PBMCs. The sequence was obtained from a woman aged 45 to 65 in good health and CMV-seropositive. The CDR3 coding sequence is TGTGCCAGCAGCGGACAGAGGAACACTGAAGCTTTCTTT. It is translated as CASSGQRNTEAFF.